The 30 T cell receptor beta chains reported below all come from one sample, sequenced in a study of identical twins. TCRdb recomputed calls from the 5' RACE reads with MiXCR, one row per CDR3 protein. The sample shows about 700,000 distinct CDR3 sequences, 5.5% to 6.5% of them seen only once. The sample consisted of naive T cells sorted from blood. These receptors all come from a man younger than 30 in good health.

This clonotype was recorded at least ten times. V is TRBV27 and J is TRBJ2-7; 7 nucleotides line up with TRBD2. This CDR3 comprises 14 residues. Per germline, CDR1 MNHEY and CDR2 SMNVEV (reference sequence). V was clipped by 3 bases and J by 3 bases; unmatched bases: 5. The CDR3 protein is CASSFVAGLYEQYF. For the CDR3, the DNA is TGTGCCAGCAGTTTTGTAGCGGGCCTCTACGAGCAGTACTTC.

Many counts were recorded for this clonotype. The gene calls are TRBV3-1 and TRBJ2-3; TRBD1 is a possible D gene (5 bases). The CDR3 is made up of 16 amino acids. Germline V gene sequence: CDR1 LGHDT, CDR2 YNNKEL (reference sequence). V dropped 2 bases and J dropped 4 bases, with 16 bases sitting between them. DNA of the CDR3: TGTGCCAGCAGCCAAAGATGGCGGCAGGGTTCAGATACGCAGTATTTT. Encoded protein: CASSQRWRQGSDTQYF.

This clonotype was seen ten or more times. The V and J genes are TRBV24-1 and TRBJ2-3; D is possibly TRBD1 (6 bases). Germline-derived CDR1 and CDR2 are KGHDR and SFDVKD. V was clipped by 0 bases and J by 2 bases, with 14 bases between them. The CDR3 extends over 17 amino acids. The CDR3 DNA is TGTGCCACCAGTGATTTGTCGGCAGGGGAAATCACAGATACGCAGTATTTT. Residues: CATSDLSAGEITDTQYF.

This clonotype was seen at least ten times. The rearrangement uses TRBV20-1 and TRBJ2-6; D is undetermined. CDR1 DFQATT and CDR2 SNEGSKA come from the germline V gene (reference sequence). This CDR3 is 15 amino acids long. The ends were cut back, 6 bases at V and 0 bases at J, with 12 bases in the middle. The DNA for the CDR3 is TGCAGTGCCCGGACCCCATACTCTGGGGCCAACGTCCTGACTTTC. Translating it yields CSARTPYSGANVLTF.

In its sample, this clonotype was seen a few times. The rearrangement joins TRBV24-1 to TRBJ2-2, with 9 bases fitting TRBD1. The V gene end was trimmed by 7 bases and the J gene end by 4 bases; junction bases not matched to a gene: 6. Germline values: CDR1 KGHDR, CDR2 SFDVKD. This CDR3 is 15 amino acids long. The CDR3 sequence: CATRPDRGGTGELFF. CDR3 DNA sequence: TGTGCCACCAGACCGGACAGGGGCGGCACCGGGGAGCTGTTTTTT.

This clonotype was recorded at least ten times. The chain is built from TRBV7-2 and TRBJ2-4, with D unresolved. From germline, CDR1 is SGHTA and CDR2 FQGNSA. The CDR3 is made up of 13 amino acids. V lost 2 bases and J 9 bases, leaving 11 bases between the germline ends. CDR3 in DNA: TGTGCCAGCAGCTTAAATAGTGTAGGCATTCAGTACTTC. Its translation: CASSLNSVGIQYF.

This clonotype was found once. This chain connects TRBV27 to TRBJ2-3; D is perhaps TRBD1 or TRBD2 (6 bases each). CDR1 and CDR2 from the germline V gene are MNHEY and SMNVEV (reference sequence). V dropped 4 bases and J dropped 6 bases, with 11 bases sitting between them. The CDR3 sequence is 13 residues long. The CDR3 bases are TGTGCCAGCAGTTGGGGGGCCATGGATACGCAGTATTTT. This gives the protein CASSWGAMDTQYF.

J is TRBJ1-2 and V is TRBV9, with D possibly matching TRBD1 (5 bases). V was trimmed by 0 bases and J by 6 bases, leaving 12 bases between them. CDR1 is SGDLS, CDR2 YYNGEE, per germline. The CDR3 contains 14 residues. CDR3 region: CASSVGDVGDGYTF. In DNA form, the CDR3 reads TGTGCCAGCAGCGTAGGGGACGTCGGGGATGGCTACACCTTC.

J is TRBJ1-1 and V is TRBV25-1; TRBD1 is a possible D gene (5 bases). The CDR3 runs to 14 residues. Trimming left V 4 bases short and J 1 base short, with 10 bases between. Germline lookup yields CDR1 MGHDK and CDR2 SYGVNS. CDR3 residues: CASSAQGSNTEAFF. CDR3 DNA sequence: TGTGCCAGCAGTGCCCAGGGTTCGAACACTGAAGCTTTCTTT.

A few counts support this clonotype. The V call is TRBV4-1, the J call TRBJ2-7; 8 nucleotides match TRBD1. CDR3 length equals 15 residues. Trimming cost V 4 bases and J 2 bases; bases outside gene matches: 7. From germline, CDR1 is MGHRA and CDR2 YSYEKL. The DNA for the CDR3 is TGCGCCAGCAGCCCCAACACAGGGGGGACCTACGAGCAGTACGTC. Amino acids: CASSPNTGGTYEQYV.

This clonotype was found many times. The rearrangement links TRBV7-9 to TRBJ1-1; no clear D gene. V dropped 4 bases and J dropped 7 bases, with 13 bases sitting between them. CDR3 length: 13 residues. Germline V CDR1 and CDR2: SEHNR, FQNEAQ (reference sequence). CDR3 region: CASSWSGSNEAFF. The CDR3 nucleotides are TGTGCCAGCAGCTGGAGCGGTAGCAATGAAGCTTTCTTT.

This clonotype was observed at least ten times. The chain joins TRBV12-3 or TRBV12-4 to TRBJ2-5, with 8 bases aligning to TRBD1. The V segment lost 5 bases and the J segment 4 bases; nucleotides outside the gene matches: 3. This CDR3 spans 13 amino acids. CDR3 coding DNA: TGTGCCAGCAGTAGGACAGGGTTAGAGACCCAGTACTTC. It specifies CASSRTGLETQYF.

A few counts support this clonotype. J is TRBJ2-7 and V is TRBV5-1; 9 bases are shared with TRBD2. The ends lost 1 base at V and 4 bases at J; junction bases unmatched: 9. The germline gives CDR1 SGHRS, CDR2 YFSETQ. CDR3 length: 16 amino acids. The CDR3 protein is CASSLNLLAGMYEQYF. As DNA, the CDR3 is TGCGCCAGCAGCTTGAATCTCCTAGCGGGAATGTACGAGCAGTACTTC. Combining the CDR3 with reference TRBV5-1 and TRBJ2-7 gives the whole variable domain KAGVTQTPRYLIKTRGQQVTLSCSPISGHRSVSWYQQTPGQGLQFLFEYFSETQRNKGNFPGRFSGRQFSNSRSEMNVSTLELGDSALYLCASSLNLLAGMYEQYFGPGTRLTVT.

V usage is TRBV25-1 and J usage is TRBJ2-3; 7 nucleotides agree with TRBD2. Germline V gene data show CDR1 as MGHDK and CDR2 as SYGVNS. The CDR3 covers 14 residues. Unmatched junction bases numbered 5, after V lost 4 bases and J lost 4 bases. Here the CDR3 reads CASSGTGGPDTQYF. DNA of the CDR3: TGTGCCAGCAGTGGGACGGGAGGCCCAGATACGCAGTATTTT.

Ten or more counts support this clonotype. J is TRBJ2-4 and V is TRBV6-5, with unresolved D. Deletions cut 4 bases from V and 4 bases from J, with 14 bases between. The length of the CDR3 is 15 residues. Germline CDR1 and CDR2: MNHEY and SVGAGI. CDR3 in DNA: TGTGCCAGCAGTTTGGCCGGGCCGATTAAAAACATTCAGTACTTC. Its translation: CASSLAGPIKNIQYF.

In its sample, this clonotype was seen many times. The rearrangement uses TRBV12-3 or TRBV12-4 and TRBJ2-7; D might be TRBD2 (6 bases). The V gene lost 7 bases and the J gene lost 6 bases, with 16 bases spanning the gap. The CDR3 loop spans 13 amino acids. As DNA, the CDR3 is TGTGCCAGCACCGGCGGGGCAAAGGGCGAGCAGTACTTC. Translating gives CASTGGAKGEQYF.

In this sample, this clonotype turned up a few times. The chain recombines TRBV11-1 with TRBJ2-2, with 13 bases matching TRBD2. The CDR3 has 20 residues. From germline, CDR1 is SGHAT and CDR2 FQDESV (reference sequence). The ends lost 6 bases at V and 12 bases at J; junction bases unmatched: 25. The CDR3 spells CASRNGLAGEDWARSPQLFF. The CDR3 nucleotides read TGTGCCAGCAGGAATGGACTAGCGGGAGAAGATTGGGCACGGTCACCCCAGCTGTTTTTT.

The sample holds a few counts of this clonotype. J is TRBJ2-7 and V is TRBV7-6; 7 nucleotides match TRBD1. CDR1 SGHVS and CDR2 FNYEAQ come from the germline V gene. V lost 0 bases, J lost 2 bases, and 7 bases stayed unmatched. This CDR3 region has 16 residues. The CDR3 DNA sequence: TGTGCCAGCAGCTTAGCCCCAGAGACAGGGCCCTACGAGCAGTACTTC. Its protein is CASSLAPETGPYEQYF. Full variable domain (rest looked up from reference TRBV7-6 and TRBJ2-7): GAGVSQSPRYKVTKRGQDVALRCDPISGHVSLYWYRQALGQGPEFLTYFNYEAQQDKSGLPNDRFSAERPEGSISTLTIQRTEQRDSAMYRCASSLAPETGPYEQYFGPGTRLTVT.

This clonotype showed up just a few times. This chain joins TRBV12-3 or TRBV12-4 and TRBJ2-7; 11 bases are a match to TRBD2. The CDR3 is made up of 18 amino acids. The trim removed 5 bases at V and 3 bases at J, leaving 15 bases unmatched. CDR3 nucleotide sequence: TGTGCCAGCAGTGTTTATAAACCGGGACTAGCGGAATTCTACGAGCAGTACGTC. The encoded protein is CASSVYKPGLAEFYEQYV.

Ten or more counts support this clonotype. The chain joins TRBV6-5 to TRBJ2-5; a possible D gene is TRBD1 (6 bases). Germline-derived CDR1 and CDR2 are MNHEY and SVGAGI. This CDR3 is built from 17 residues. V lost 4 bases and J lost 4, with 22 bases in between. The CDR3 is CASSLGTLKGSGETQYF. CDR3 DNA sequence: TGTGCCAGCAGTTTGGGGACATTGAAAGGAAGTGGAGAGACCCAGTACTTC.

Only a few counts were recorded for this clonotype. The chain carries TRBV7-9 and TRBJ2-7; unclear D gene. With 5 bases removed from V and 4 bases from J, the gap between germline ends came to 9 bases. Germline CDR1 SEHNR, CDR2 FQNEAQ (reference sequence). The CDR3 is made up of 12 amino acids. The CDR3 DNA sequence: TGTGCCAGCAGCCCAAAGCAGTACGAGCAGTACTTC. It translates to CASSPKQYEQYF.

There are many counts of this clonotype. The rearrangement uses TRBV29-1 and TRBJ2-7, with 10 bases identical to TRBD1. After removal of 5 bases from V and 4 bases from J, the junction contained 8 bases not matched to a gene. This CDR3 comprises 14 residues. Germline V gene data show CDR1 as SQVTM and CDR2 as ANQGSEA. The CDR3 region is CSVLGLGQGYEQYF. The CDR3 DNA follows: TGCAGCGTTCTCGGTCTGGGACAGGGGTACGAGCAGTACTTC.

This clonotype was seen many times. The chain recombines TRBV29-1 with TRBJ1-2, with 7 bases identical to TRBD1. This CDR3 contains 14 residues. V lost 3 bases, J lost 2 bases, and 6 bases stayed unmatched. Germline V gene lookup returns CDR1 SQVTM and CDR2 ANQGSEA. The CDR3 is CSVESGTENYGYTF. CDR3 nucleotides: TGCAGCGTTGAGTCTGGGACAGAAAACTATGGCTACACCTTC.

The CDR3 spells CASSVAIGELFF. Here the CDR3 DNA reads TGTGCCAGCAGCGTAGCAATCGGGGAGCTGTTTTTT. The rearrangement joins TRBV9 to TRBJ2-2; D gene uncertain. The germline V gene has CDR1 SGDLS and CDR2 YYNGEE. There are 12 residues in the CDR3. The V and J ends lost 0 bases and 7 bases respectively, with 4 bases between them.

There are many counts of this clonotype. The J gene is TRBJ1-2, the V gene TRBV7-8; no clear D. CDR3 length: 13 residues. With 6 bases removed from V and 5 bases from J, the gap between germline ends came to 13 bases. Germline V lookup: CDR1 SGHVS, CDR2 FQNEAQ. The CDR3, as DNA: TGTGCCAGCAGTTCTCCTGGGGAATATGGCTACACCTTC. It yields the protein CASSSPGEYGYTF.

This clonotype was picked up a small number of times. This chain joins TRBV6-1 and TRBJ2-3; 9 nucleotides agree with TRBD1. Trimming removed 3 bases from V and 7 bases from J; junction bases left unmatched: 11. Germline CDR1 MNHNS, CDR2 SASEGT. This CDR3 spans 16 amino acids. The CDR3 here is CASSEVPGQGPHTQYF. In nucleotides, the CDR3 is TGTGCCAGCAGTGAGGTTCCGGGACAGGGTCCTCATACGCAGTATTTT.

This clonotype was counted at least ten times. This chain links TRBV19 with TRBJ2-1, with 10 bases aligning to TRBD2. J lost 4 bases, V lost 1 base, and 13 bases had no gene match. The CDR3 runs to 19 residues. Germline loops: CDR1 LNHDA, CDR2 SQIVND (reference sequence). The CDR3 nucleotides are TGTGCCAGTAGTATAGCGGTAGGGACTAGCGCACGGCCTTACAATGAGCAGTTCTTC. This sequence encodes CASSIAVGTSARPYNEQFF. The full variable domain, rest sourced from reference TRBV19 and TRBJ2-1, is DGGITQSPKYLFRKEGQNVTLSCEQNLNHDAMYWYRQDPGQGLRLIYYSQIVNDFQKGDIAEGYSVSREKKESFPLTVTSAQKNPTAFYLCASSIAVGTSARPYNEQFFGPGTRLTVL.

This clonotype was recorded at least ten times. The chain combines TRBV20-1 with TRBJ2-3, with 8 nucleotides matching TRBD2. The junction had 8 bases not matched to a gene; V was cut back by 6 bases and J by 6 bases. Germline CDR1 and CDR2: DFQATT and SNEGSKA (reference sequence). The CDR3 contains 13 residues. The CDR3: CSAAAGRDDTQYF. The CDR3 coding sequence is TGCAGTGCCGCGGCCGGGAGGGATGATACGCAGTATTTT.

The sample holds many counts of this clonotype. The V and J genes are TRBV5-1 and TRBJ2-1, with 9 positions matching TRBD1. The J segment lost 7 bases and the V segment lost 2 bases, leaving 7 bases of the junction unmatched. Germline values: CDR1 SGHRS, CDR2 YFSETQ. CDR3 length equals 15 residues. The CDR3 nucleotides read TGCGCCAGCAGCTTCGACCGGGACAGGGTTAATGAGCAGTTCTTC. It translates to CASSFDRDRVNEQFF.

This clonotype was counted at least ten times. V usage is TRBV5-1 and J usage is TRBJ2-5; no firm D call. The germline V and J ends were trimmed by 3 bases and 1 base, with 4 bases remaining between them. The CDR3 length is 12 residues. Germline CDR1 and CDR2: SGHRS and YFSETQ. The CDR3 coding sequence is TGCGCCAGCAGCTCCACCCAAGAGACCCAGTACTTC. Amino acids: CASSSTQETQYF.